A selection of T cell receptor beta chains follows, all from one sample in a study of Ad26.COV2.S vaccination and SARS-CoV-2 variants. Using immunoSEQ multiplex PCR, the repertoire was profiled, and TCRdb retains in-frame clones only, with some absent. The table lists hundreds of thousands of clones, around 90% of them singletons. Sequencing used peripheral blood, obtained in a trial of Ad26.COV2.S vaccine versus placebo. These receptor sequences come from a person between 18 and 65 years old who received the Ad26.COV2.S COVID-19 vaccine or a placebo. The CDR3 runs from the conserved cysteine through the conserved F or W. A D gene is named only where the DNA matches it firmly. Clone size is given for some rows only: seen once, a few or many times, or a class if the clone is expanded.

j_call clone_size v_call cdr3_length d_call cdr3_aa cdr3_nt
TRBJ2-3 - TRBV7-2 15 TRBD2 CASSLDGGSTDTQYF TGTGCCAGCAGCTTAGACGGGGGGAGCACAGATACGCAGTATTTT
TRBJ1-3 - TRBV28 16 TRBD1 CASISSGTGAGNTIYF TGTGCCAGCATCTCGTCGGGGACAGGGGCTGGAAACACCATATATTTT
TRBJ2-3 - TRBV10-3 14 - CAISESSSTDTQYF TGTGCCATCAGTGAGTCTTCAAGCACAGATACGCAGTATTTT
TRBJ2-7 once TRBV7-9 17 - CASSLYEGGGLTYEQYF TGTGCCAGCAGCTTATACGAGGGCGGCGGGCTAACCTACGAGCAGTACTTC
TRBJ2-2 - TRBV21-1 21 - CASSKETGTGGAGWDTGELFF TGTGCCAGCAGCAAAGAGACCGGGACAGGGGGCGCAGGGTGGGACACCGGGGAGCTGTTTTTT
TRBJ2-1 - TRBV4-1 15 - CASSQYSWKVDEQFF TGCGCCAGCAGCCAATACTCCTGGAAAGTAGATGAGCAGTTCTTC
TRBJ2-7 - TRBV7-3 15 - CASSLRAGTSYEQYF TGTGCCAGCAGCTTAAGGGCAGGGACCTCCTACGAGCAGTACTTC
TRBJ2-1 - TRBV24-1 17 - CATSDSGPVRANNEQFF TGTGCCACCAGTGATTCGGGGCCCGTCCGCGCCAACAATGAGCAGTTCTTC
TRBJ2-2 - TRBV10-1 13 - CASSSSLAGELFF TGCGCCAGCAGCAGCAGCTTGGCCGGGGAGCTGTTTTTT
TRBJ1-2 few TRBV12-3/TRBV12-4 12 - CASSRDILGYTF TGTGCCAGCAGCAGGGACATTTTGGGCTACACCTTC
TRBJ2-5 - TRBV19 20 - CASSIFRQYRAPDQKETQYF TGTGCCAGTAGTATATTCAGGCAATACCGGGCTCCCGACCAGAAAGAGACCCAGTACTTC
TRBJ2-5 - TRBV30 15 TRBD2 CAWSVRGGMAETQYF TGTGCCTGGAGTGTACGGGGGGGAATGGCAGAGACCCAGTACTTC
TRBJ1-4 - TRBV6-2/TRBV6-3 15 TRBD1 CASSLSGQGREKLFF TGTGCCAGCAGTCTCTCGGGACAGGGGAGGGAAAAACTGTTTTTT
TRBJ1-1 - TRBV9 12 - CASSGGGGEAFF TGTGCCAGCAGCGGTGGAGGGGGTGAAGCTTTCTTT
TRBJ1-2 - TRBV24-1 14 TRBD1 CATSDGTANYGYTF TGTGCCACCAGTGATGGGACAGCTAACTATGGCTACACCTTC
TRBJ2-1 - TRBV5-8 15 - CASSLGEANVHEQFF TGTGCCAGCAGCCTGGGGGAGGCCAATGTCCATGAGCAGTTCTTC
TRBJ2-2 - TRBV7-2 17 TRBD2 CASSPGLAGRGTGELFF TGTGCCAGCAGCCCAGGACTAGCGGGCCGGGGGACCGGGGAGCTGTTTTTT
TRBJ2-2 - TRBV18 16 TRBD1 CASSPGTGTNTGELFF TGTGCCAGCTCACCAGGGACAGGGACGAACACCGGGGAGCTGTTTTTT
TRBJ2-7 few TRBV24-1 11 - CATSEGYEQYF TGTGCCACCAGTGAAGGTTACGAGCAGTACTTC
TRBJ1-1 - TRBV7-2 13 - CASSLGQATEAFF TGTGCCAGCAGCTTAGGACAGGCCACTGAAGCTTTCTTT
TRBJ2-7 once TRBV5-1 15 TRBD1 CASSPGTGDGYEQYF TGCGCCAGCAGCCCAGGGACAGGGGATGGATACGAGCAGTACTTC
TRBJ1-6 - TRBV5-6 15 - CASSWGSSYNSPLHF TGTGCCAGCAGCTGGGGGAGCTCCTATAATTCACCCCTCCACTTT
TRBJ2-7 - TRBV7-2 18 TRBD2 CASSLVSGLAGGPGEQYF TGTGCCAGCAGCTTAGTCTCAGGGCTAGCGGGAGGGCCGGGCGAGCAGTACTTC
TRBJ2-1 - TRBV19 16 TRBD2 CASSMPLAGIYNEQFF TGTGCCAGTAGTATGCCACTAGCGGGTATATACAATGAGCAGTTCTTC
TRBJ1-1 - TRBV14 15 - CASSLHFQGETEAFF TGTGCCAGCAGCCTTCATTTTCAGGGTGAAACTGAAGCTTTCTTT
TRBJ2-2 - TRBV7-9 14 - CASSLPVNTGELFF TGTGCCAGCAGCTTGCCTGTCAACACCGGGGAGCTGTTTTTT
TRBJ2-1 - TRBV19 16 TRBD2 CASSIRLAGGPNEQFF TGTGCCAGTAGTATAAGACTAGCGGGAGGGCCGAATGAGCAGTTCTTC
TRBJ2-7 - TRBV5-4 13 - CASSSSDSLKQYF TGTGCCAGCAGCTCGAGCGACTCCTTGAAGCAGTACTTC
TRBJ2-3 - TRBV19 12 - CASSPGTDTQYF TGTGCCAGTAGTCCAGGGACAGATACGCAGTATTTT
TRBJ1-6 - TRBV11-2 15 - CASSLWQGGNSPLHF TGTGCCAGCAGCTTATGGCAGGGCGGTAATTCACCCCTCCACTTT
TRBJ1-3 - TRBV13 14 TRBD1 CASSKDRGGNTIYF TGTGCCAGCAGCAAAGACAGGGGAGGAAACACCATATATTTT